The rows below give T cell receptor beta chains drawn from one sample of a study of blood T cell repertoires in COVID-19. Here immunoSEQ multiplex PCR was the method, and the copy in TCRdb shows in-frame clones only, minus some. The sample records 50,000 to 60,000 clones, just over 90% being singletons. The sequencing input was peripheral blood. These receptors were obtained from a man in his forties with acute or convalescent COVID-19. CDR3s include the opening cysteine and the closing phenylalanine or tryptophan. A D gene is named only where the DNA matches it firmly. A row's size may be missing; if present it is once, few, many or a size class.

D,V,J,size,DNA,CDR3
TRBD2,TRBV11-2,TRBJ2-3,-,TGTGCCAGCAGCCTCTTAGCGGGAGACGCAGATACGCAGTATTTT,CASSLLAGDADTQYF
TRBD1,TRBV9,TRBJ2-7,-,TGTGCCAGCAGCGCCGGGACAGGGGGGACCTACGAGCAGTACTTC,CASSAGTGGTYEQYF
-,TRBV10-3,TRBJ2-5,once,TGTGCCATCAGTGAGGGACTGCTGGGGGAGACCCAGTACTTC,CAISEGLLGETQYF
-,TRBV18,TRBJ2-5,-,TGTGCCAGCTCACGTGCTAGCGAACAAGAGACCCAGTACTTC,CASSRASEQETQYF
-,TRBV7-9,TRBJ1-6,-,TGTGCCAGCAGCTCCCTGCTGGCAGGGGATAATTCACCCCTCCACTTT,CASSSLLAGDNSPLHF
-,TRBV7-9,TRBJ2-2,-,TGTGCCAGCAGCTTAGATCAAGGGGAGCTGTTTTTT,CASSLDQGELFF
-,TRBV19,TRBJ1-5,few,TGTGCCAGTAGTCAGGACACTAATCAGCCCCAGCATTTT,CASSQDTNQPQHF
TRBD1,TRBV5-4,TRBJ2-1,-,TGTGCCACCCGAGGGACAGCAATGGAGCAGTTCTTC,CATRGTAMEQFF
TRBD2,TRBV12-5,TRBJ2-2,-,TGTGCTAGTGGTTTGTGGGGAGGGCCGTCTATTGCCGGGGAGCTGTTTTTT,CASGLWGGPSIAGELFF
-,TRBV6-5,TRBJ2-1,-,TGTGCCAGCAGTCCGGACTCCTTCCCCTACAATGAGCAGTTCTTC,CASSPDSFPYNEQFF
TRBD2,TRBV30,TRBJ2-7,-,TGTGCCTGGGCTAGCGGGTCGGCTCGCTACGAGCAGTACTTC,CAWASGSARYEQYF
-,TRBV11-1,TRBJ2-7,-,TGTGCCAGCAGCCTCGACCTCGGCGCGGGAGAGCAGTACTTC,CASSLDLGAGEQYF
TRBD1,TRBV23-1,TRBJ2-7,once,TGCGCCAGCAGTCAGGTAACAGGGGGCTGGTACGAGCAGTACTTC,CASSQVTGGWYEQYF
-,TRBV2,TRBJ2-6,-,TGTGCCAGCAGCTGGGGAAGGCGGGGACAGACTGGGGCCAACGTCCTGACTTTC,CASSWGRRGQTGANVLTF
-,TRBV19,TRBJ1-5,-,TGTGCCAGTAGTACCCGACCCGGGGAGGGCAATCAGCCCCAGCATTTT,CASSTRPGEGNQPQHF
-,TRBV20-1,TRBJ1-5,-,TGCAGTGCTAGTGGGATGGTGGGGGGGTCCAATCAGCCCCAGCATTTT,CSASGMVGGSNQPQHF
-,TRBV3-1/TRBV3-2,TRBJ2-1,-,TGTGCCAGCAGCCAAGAAAAGCGAAATGAGCAGTTCTTC,CASSQEKRNEQFF
TRBD1,TRBV6-5,TRBJ1-1,-,TGTGCCAGCAGTTACCACTTCCGACAGGGGCACACTGAAGCTTTCTTT,CASSYHFRQGHTEAFF
TRBD1,TRBV30,TRBJ1-4,-,TGTGCCTGGAGTCCCGGGACAGGGAGAGAAAAACTGTTTTTT,CAWSPGTGREKLFF
TRBD1,TRBV5-6,TRBJ2-7,-,TGTGCCAGCAGCTTGGGACAGGGGGCCTACGAGCAGTACTTC,CASSLGQGAYEQYF
-,TRBV2,TRBJ2-5,-,TGTGCCAGCAGTCCGGAGGAGACCCAGTACTTC,CASSPEETQYF
TRBD2,TRBV7-8,TRBJ2-7,-,TGTGCCAGCAGCTTAGTCTTTGGCGGGAGGCACGAGCAGTACTTC,CASSLVFGGRHEQYF
-,TRBV4-1,TRBJ1-1,-,TGCGCCAGCAGCCAAGATACGGGAAGCGAAGCTTTCTTT,CASSQDTGSEAFF
-,TRBV18,TRBJ1-1,-,TGTGCCAGCTCACCACAGGGGGAAGCTTTCTTT,CASSPQGEAFF
-,TRBV7-9,TRBJ2-1,-,TGTGCCAGCAGCCAGCGCATGCGGGTCAACAATGAGCAGTTCTTC,CASSQRMRVNNEQFF
TRBD1,TRBV6-5,TRBJ1-2,-,TGTGCCAGCAGATACGGACAGGGACATGGCTACACCTTC,CASRYGQGHGYTF
-,TRBV19,TRBJ2-1,-,TGTGCCAGTAGTTTTGTGGGAGCCGCGTACAATGAGCAGTTCTTC,CASSFVGAAYNEQFF
-,TRBV5-1,TRBJ2-3,-,TGCGCCAGCAGCTTGGTGATGCTAAACACAGATACGCAGTATTTT,CASSLVMLNTDTQYF
TRBD1,TRBV24-1,TRBJ2-2,-,TGTGCCACCAGTGGGGACAGGGTCGGCACCGGGGAGCTGTTTTTT,CATSGDRVGTGELFF